These 10 T cell receptor beta chains were all obtained from the same sample, sequenced in a study of CD4 and CD8 cells across lung adenocarcinoma regions. TCRdb passed the PCR reads through MiXCR, listing each CDR3 protein once. This table holds 8,400 or so distinct CDR3 sequences, approximately 48% found once. Sequenced input: CD4+ T cells from the margin of a lung tumor. The receptors here all came from a female donor with lung adenocarcinoma. The CD4 and CD8 labels of this study may be unreliable.

This clonotype was detected ten times or more. The chain uses TRBV27 and TRBJ1-5; D gene ambiguous. Between the trimmed V and J ends, which lost 8 bases and 7 bases, there was a span of 12 bases. The CDR3 spans 12 residues. Germline assignment: CDR1 MNHEY and CDR2 SMNVEV (reference sequence). The CDR3 DNA reads as TGTGCCAGCGGGAAATTGGGACAGCCCCAGCATTTT. It yields the protein CASGKLGQPQHF.

The rearrangement joins TRBV4-2 to TRBJ2-1; D gene unclear. Germline loops: CDR1 LGHNA, CDR2 YNFKEQ. Trimming shortened V by 4 bases and J by 2 bases, and 12 bases separated the two germline ends. The CDR3 spans 15 residues. The CDR3 here is CASSPDREPYNEQFF. The CDR3 nucleotides are TGTGCCAGCAGCCCAGACCGAGAACCCTACAATGAGCAGTTCTTC.

The chain combines TRBV25-1 with TRBJ1-4; D is perhaps TRBD1 (5 bases). The germline V gene encodes CDR1 MGHDK and CDR2 SYGVNS. The length of the CDR3 is 12 residues. The V gene lost 3 bases and the J gene lost 15 bases, with 14 bases spanning the gap. The CDR3: CASSDPPGLMFF. The CDR3 coding sequence is TGTGCCAGCAGTGACCCTCCGGGACTTATGTTTTTT. The variable domain in full, with the rest retrieved from reference TRBV25-1 and TRBJ1-4, is EADIYQTPRYLVIGTGKKITLECSQTMGHDKMYWYQQDPGMELHLIHYSYGVNSTEKGDLSSESTVSRIRTEHFPLTLESARPSHTSQYLCASSDPPGLMFFGSGTQLSVL.

By share, this clonotype ranks as medium-sized. J is TRBJ2-1 and V is TRBV6-1, with 9 positions matching TRBD2. This CDR3 is built from 14 residues. J was trimmed by 2 bases and V by 8 bases; bases with no gene match: 4. The germline gives CDR1 MNHNS, CDR2 SASEGT. The CDR3 nucleotides are TGTGCCAGCGGGGTAGCGGGAGCCTACAATGAGCAGTTCTTC. It yields the protein CASGVAGAYNEQFF.

As regards this clonotype: At one of its ends the junction is not consistent with the germline gene, which may arise from a read error. The chain joins TRBV6-1 to TRBJ2-1, with D tentatively TRBD1 or TRBD2 (5 bases each). CDR1 is MNHNS, CDR2 SASEGT, per germline. The CDR3 has 14 amino acids. Here the CDR3 reads CASTRAGSKDEQYF. DNA of the CDR3: TGTGCCAGCACCCGGGCAGGGAGTAAAGATGAGCAGTATTTC.

This chain connects TRBV6-1 to TRBJ2-1; perhaps TRBD2 as D (5 bases). The J call may be in error: the DNA end matches TRBJ2-7 better. Germline CDR1 MNHNS, CDR2 SASEGT. The CDR3 covers 11 residues. This CDR3 reads CASSRVNEQYF. Here the CDR3 DNA reads TGTGCCAGCTCGAGGGTAAATGAGCAGTACTTC.

V gene TRBV27 combines with J gene TRBJ1-2, with TRBD1 as a possible D gene (6 bases). The CDR3 runs to 13 residues. The V end lost 2 bases, the J end lost 6 bases, and 10 bases lay between the germline ends. Germline V gives CDR1 MNHEY, CDR2 SMNVEV (reference sequence). The CDR3 region has the DNA TGTGCCAGCAGTTTACAGGGGCGGAATGGCTACACCTTC. Its protein product is CASSLQGRNGYTF.

The chain recombines TRBV4-2 with TRBJ2-3, with 10 nucleotides matching TRBD2. The length of the CDR3 is 18 residues. V trimming: 0 bases; J trimming: 2 bases; junction bases outside the gene matches: 8. Germline V lookup: CDR1 LGHNA, CDR2 YNFKEQ. The CDR3 DNA reads TGTGCCAGCAGCCAAGATTTAAGCGGGAGGGAGCCCACAGATACGCAGTATTTT. This gives the protein CASSQDLSGREPTDTQYF.

This clonotype was seen repeatedly, ten times or more. J is TRBJ2-1 and V is TRBV4-1; a weak D match, TRBD2 (5 bases). Germline CDR1 is MGHRA and CDR2 is YSYEKL. The CDR3 covers 13 residues. The V end lost 3 bases, the J end lost 12 bases, and 15 bases lay between the germline ends. This CDR3 reads CASSHGGSVLQFF. The CDR3 DNA sequence: TGCGCCAGCAGCCACGGCGGGTCGGTGTTGCAGTTCTTC.

This clonotype was seen only a few times. V gene TRBV6-1 combines with J gene TRBJ1-4; D not resolved. The V and J ends lost 1 base and 2 bases respectively, with 11 bases between them. The CDR3 is made up of 16 amino acids. The germline CDR1 and CDR2 sequences are MNHNS and SASEGT. CDR3 sequence: CASSEEVRATNEKLFF. DNA for the CDR3: TGTGCCAGCAGTGAAGAGGTCCGGGCTACTAATGAAAAACTGTTTTTT.